Shown below are 22 T cell receptor beta chains from a single sample sequenced in a study of cytomegalovirus exposure and HLA in healthy donors. The PCR used 60 Vbeta and 13 Jbeta primers. Clones were read by immunoSEQ multiplex PCR, and TCRdb kept only the in-frame ones, dropping some. The sample yields 150,000 or so clones, 70% to 80% seen once. Sequencing input: PBMCs. These receptors came from a female donor in good health and CMV-seronegative.

The V and J genes are TRBV9 and TRBJ2-3, with 8 bases aligning to TRBD1. V shed 2 bases, J shed 6 bases, and the junction held 8 bases outside the gene matches. This CDR3 is 15 amino acids long. Germline CDR1 SGDLS, CDR2 YYNGEE. CDR3: CASSVFPGGEDTQYF. In DNA, the CDR3 is TGTGCCAGCAGCGTTTTTCCAGGGGGCGAGGATACGCAGTATTTT.

The chain couples TRBV2 to TRBJ2-1, with TRBD2 identical over 7 bases. CDR3 length: 14 residues. V was pared by 4 bases and J by 6 bases, with 6 bases of the junction left unmatched. Germline assignment: CDR1 SNHLY and CDR2 FYNNEI. As DNA, the CDR3 is TGTGCCAGCAGTGGCGGGAGTTCGGGCAATGAGCAGTTCTTC. Protein: CASSGGSSGNEQFF.

As concerns this clone: This same CDR3 is encoded by further DNA sequences in the sample. This chain joins TRBV29-1 and TRBJ2-3, with 11 bases fitting TRBD1. This CDR3 has 14 amino acids. CDR1 and CDR2 (germline): SQVTM, ANQGSEA. With 4 bases clipped from V and 3 bases from J, the junction kept 3 bases outside the gene matches. The CDR3 sequence: CSVARDRGTDTQYF. CDR3 nucleotides: TGCAGCGTTGCCCGGGACAGGGGGACAGATACGCAGTATTTT.

CDR3 nucleotides: TGCGCCAGCAGCCAAGATCACGCAGGGGAGGGAGAGACCCAGTACTTC. This gives the protein CASSQDHAGEGETQYF. V is TRBV4-3 and J is TRBJ2-5, with a weak D call TRBD2 (7 bases). The V end lost 0 bases, the J end lost 4 bases, and 15 bases lay between the germline ends. The CDR3 is 16 amino acids. Germline loops: CDR1 LGHNA, CDR2 YSLEER.

This clone turned up a few times. The chain recombines TRBV30 with TRBJ2-5, with a tentative D call TRBD1 (5 bases). Trimming shortened V by 2 bases and J by 2 bases, and 15 bases separated the two germline ends. This CDR3 spans 15 amino acids. CDR1 and CDR2 from the germline V gene are GTSNPN and SVGIG (reference sequence). The CDR3 sequence: CAWSPLGQAQETQYF. As DNA, the CDR3 is TGTGCCTGGAGTCCCCTGGGGCAGGCACAAGAGACCCAGTACTTC.

The chain links TRBV4-1 to TRBJ1-2, with D tentatively TRBD1 (5 bases). Germline V CDR1 and CDR2: MGHRA, YSYEKL. The CDR3 is made up of 16 amino acids. Trimming shortened V by 0 bases and J by 4 bases, and 15 bases separated the two germline ends. This CDR3 is CASSQDPGLSVYGYTF. In nucleotides, the CDR3 is TGCGCCAGCAGCCAAGATCCAGGGCTCTCCGTCTATGGCTACACCTTC.

The CDR3 sequence: CAILNRGEGYGYTF. DNA of the CDR3: TGTGCCATCCTCAACAGGGGAGAGGGCTATGGCTACACCTTC. The V and J genes are TRBV28 and TRBJ1-2; 7 positions match TRBD1. J gave up 4 bases and V 10 bases, and 12 bases lay outside the gene matches. Germline CDR1 is MDHEN and CDR2 is SYDVKM. This CDR3 has 14 amino acids.

There are a few counts of this clone. The chain joins TRBV29-1 to TRBJ2-4; D uncertain. Trimming removed 1 base from V and 8 bases from J, with 9 bases in between. The CDR3 extends over 12 amino acids. From germline, CDR1 is SQVTM and CDR2 ANQGSEA. CDR3 residues: CSVEGGEDIQYF. The CDR3, as DNA: TGCAGCGTTGAAGGCGGAGAGGACATTCAGTACTTC.

The chain combines TRBV5-4 with TRBJ2-3; 15 bases are a match to TRBD2. V was clipped by 2 bases and J by 5 bases; unmatched bases: 6. Germline CDR1 reads SGHNT; CDR2 reads YYREEE (reference sequence). This CDR3 comprises 17 residues. The CDR3 region has the DNA TGTGCCAGCAGCTTAGGACTAGCGGGAGGGCCGGGAGATACGCAGTATTTT. This translates into CASSLGLAGGPGDTQYF.

J is TRBJ2-2 and V is TRBV15, with 9 bases fitting TRBD1. Germline trimming cut 3 bases from V and 1 base from J; bases unmatched to any gene: 6. Germline CDR1 and CDR2: LNHNV and YYDKDF (reference sequence). The CDR3 has 17 residues. CDR3 bases: TGTGCCACCAGCAGGGAGCGGGGACAGGGGAACACCGGGGAGCTGTTTTTT. This translates into CATSRERGQGNTGELFF.

V gene TRBV21-1 combines with J gene TRBJ2-4; no DNA check was done on the table's D call, TRBD1. TRBV21-1 is given as a pseudogene. The length of the CDR3 is 14 residues. The CDR3 loop reads CASSPTVQGNIQYF. The CDR3 bases are TGTGCCAGCAGCCCGACAGTCCAGGGAAACATTCAGTACTTC.

The chain recombines TRBV19 with TRBJ1-5; unclear D gene. Per germline, CDR1 LNHDA and CDR2 SQIVND (reference sequence). The CDR3 runs 15 residues. The V and J ends lost 6 bases and 0 bases respectively, with 12 bases between them. CDR3 region: CASRREYASNQPQHF. The CDR3 DNA reads as TGTGCCAGTAGGAGGGAATACGCTAGCAATCAGCCCCAGCATTTT.

The chain couples TRBV27 to TRBJ2-2; perhaps TRBD2 as D (5 bases). The CDR3 has 16 residues. Looked up from germline, CDR1 is MNHEY and CDR2 is SMNVEV (reference sequence). Trimming left V 3 bases short and J 4 bases short, with 15 bases between. Written as DNA, the CDR3 is TGTGCCAGCAGTTTGTCCCTTAGCGCTGGCACCGGGGAGCTGTTTTTT. Encoded protein: CASSLSLSAGTGELFF.

The table lists this clone with a few counts. The rearrangement joins TRBV2 to TRBJ2-5; tentative D call: TRBD2 (5 bases). This CDR3 contains 13 residues. Germline V lookup: CDR1 SNHLY, CDR2 FYNNEI. Trimming removed 4 bases at V and 1 base at J, with 7 bases between. The CDR3 region has the DNA TGTGCCAGCAGTGCGGAGGTCCAAGAGACCCAGTACTTC. Amino acids: CASSAEVQETQYF.

The chain joins TRBV30 to TRBJ1-2, with a tentative D call TRBD1 (6 bases). Between the trimmed V and J ends, which lost 4 bases and 2 bases, there was a span of 17 bases. CDR1 and CDR2 from the germline V gene are GTSNPN and SVGIG (reference sequence). The CDR3 consists of 15 residues. The CDR3 loop reads CAWTPIQGNNYGYTF. Written as DNA, the CDR3 is TGTGCCTGGACTCCTATCCAGGGGAACAACTATGGCTACACCTTC.

This rearrangement joins TRBV28 to TRBJ1-5; D uncertain. Germline loops: CDR1 MDHEN, CDR2 SYDVKM. V was cut by 5 bases and J by 3 bases, with 8 bases left in between. The CDR3 has 13 amino acids. The CDR3 loop is CASSPGLNQPQHF. CDR3 coding DNA: TGTGCCAGCAGTCCAGGACTCAATCAGCCCCAGCATTTT. The whole variable domain, remainder taken from reference TRBV28 and TRBJ1-5, is DVKVTQSSRYLVKRTGEKVFLECVQDMDHENMFWYRQDPGLGLRLIYFSYDVKMKEKGDIPEGYSVSREKKERFSLILESASTNQTSMYLCASSPGLNQPQHFGDGTRLSIL.

This clone was picked up one time. The chain uses TRBV6-5 and TRBJ1-2; unclear D gene. From germline, CDR1 is MNHEY and CDR2 SVGAGI. Trimming stripped 0 bases from V and 4 bases from J, with 6 bases between. This CDR3 has 13 amino acids. CDR3 DNA: TGTGCCAGCAGTTACTCAACGGTCTATGGCTACACCTTC. Its protein product is CASSYSTVYGYTF.

The chain is built from TRBV19 and TRBJ2-5; 8 nucleotides line up with TRBD1. The better agreement between TRBJ2-7 and the DNA end casts doubt on the J call. Germline lookup yields CDR1 LNHDA and CDR2 SQIVND (reference sequence). There are 13 residues in the CDR3. CDR3 loop: CASRSGQVYEQYF. CDR3 DNA sequence: TGTGCCAGTAGATCGGGACAGGTCTACGAGCAGTACTTC.

This clone occurred a few times. This chain connects TRBV19 to TRBJ2-2, with 8 bases lining up with TRBD2. Germline-derived CDR1 and CDR2 are LNHDA and SQIVND (reference sequence). The CDR3 is 15 amino acids. Losses at the gene ends were 3 bases for V and 6 bases for J; bases not matched to a gene: 6. The CDR3 loop reads CASSIGGALSGELFF. The CDR3 DNA follows: TGTGCCAGTAGTATCGGGGGGGCCCTTTCCGGGGAGCTGTTTTTT.

This chain links TRBV6-5 with TRBJ1-1, with TRBD1 matching over 9 bases. With 4 bases clipped from V and 3 bases from J, the junction kept 0 bases outside the gene matches. This CDR3 has 13 amino acids. Germline CDR1 MNHEY, CDR2 SVGAGI. The CDR3 spells CASSWTGDTEAFF. The CDR3, as DNA: TGTGCCAGCAGTTGGACAGGGGACACTGAAGCTTTCTTT.

The table lists this clone with a count of one. The chain combines TRBV1 with TRBJ2-6; whether TRBD1, the table's D call, matches the DNA was not checked. TRBV1 is reported as a pseudogene. The CDR3 extends over 18 amino acids. CDR3 loop: CTSSQDYRGCSGANVLTF. The CDR3 DNA reads TGCACCAGCAGCCAAGATTACAGGGGGTGCTCTGGGGCCAACGTCCTGACTTTC.

CDR3 coding DNA: TGTGCCAGCAGACTGGGACTAGCGGGGATCTACGAGCAGTACTTC. The encoded protein is CASRLGLAGIYEQYF. The chain links TRBV7-8 to TRBJ2-7; 13 bases map to TRBD2. Germline loops: CDR1 SGHVS, CDR2 FQNEAQ. The CDR3 length is 15 residues. J lost 3 bases, V lost 6 bases, and 5 bases had no gene match. Variable domain in full (rest from reference TRBV7-8 and TRBJ2-7): GAGVSQSPRYKVAKRGQDVALRCDPISGHVSLFWYQQALGQGPEFLTYFQNEAQLDKSGLPSDRFFAERPEGSVSTLKIQRTQQEDSAVYLCASRLGLAGIYEQYFGPGTRLTVT.